The 25 T cell receptor beta chains below come from one sample, sequenced in a study of cytomegalovirus exposure and HLA in healthy donors listed by TCRdb under 2017. The library was obtained by the immunoSEQ multiplex PCR assay. For the multiplex PCR, a mixture combining 60 forward primers for TCR Vbeta segments and 13 reverse primers for TCR Jbeta segments was used. TCRdb stores this immuneACCESS table with in-frame sequences only. Part of the clones is absent; in the studies checked, under half of the shortfall reflects unresolved V genes, and no reason is known for the rest. This sample gives 97,000 or so clones in total; around a tenth of them show up just once. In total, the top ten clones hold 4.5% to 6% of the sample. Source material: PBMCs. The receptors derive from a man between 50 and 59 years old in good health and CMV-seropositive.

This clone came up a few times. The chain has TRBV30 and TRBJ1-1; TRBD1 aligns across 7 bases. With V trimmed by 2 bases and J by 1 base, 4 bases remained unmatched. CDR3 length equals 14 residues. Germline loops: CDR1 GTSNPN, CDR2 SVGIG (reference sequence). CDR3 DNA: TGTGCCTGGAGTAAAGGGACAGCGAACACTGAAGCTTTCTTT. Translation gives CAWSKGTANTEAFF. The complete variable domain, with remaining parts taken from reference TRBV30 and TRBJ1-1, reads SQTIHQWPATLVQPVGSPLSLECTVEGTSNPNLYWYRQAAGRGLQLLFYSVGIGQISSEVPQNLSASRPQDRQFILSSKKLLLSDSGFYLCAWSKGTANTEAFFGQGTRLTVV.

Worth noting for this clone: At one end the junction does not follow the germline gene, possibly because of a read error. This chain links TRBV7-7 with TRBJ2-3; possibly TRBD2 for D (5 bases). The CDR3 is made up of 15 amino acids. Germline V gives CDR1 SSHAT, CDR2 FNYEAQ (reference sequence). CDR3 amino acids: CASSLGWSGADTQYF. As DNA, the CDR3 is TGTGCTAGCAGCTTAGGATGGAGCGGAGCAGATACGCAGTATTTT.

The V call is TRBV7-9, the J call TRBJ2-2; 11 bases line up with TRBD2. The CDR3 consists of 19 residues. Germline values: CDR1 SEHNR, CDR2 FQNEAQ (reference sequence). The trim removed 1 base at V and 6 bases at J, leaving 13 bases unmatched. The CDR3 protein is CASSLGLWLAGGNSGELFF. In nucleotides, the CDR3 is TGTGCCAGCAGCTTAGGTCTCTGGCTAGCGGGAGGTAATTCCGGGGAGCTGTTTTTT.

This chain uses TRBV29-1 with TRBJ2-3; TRBD2 aligns across 9 bases. The CDR3 runs to 15 residues. The ends lost 7 bases at V and 2 bases at J; junction bases unmatched: 10. Germline CDR1 and CDR2: SQVTM and ANQGSEA. The CDR3 spells CSALLLAGATDTQYF. CDR3 in DNA: TGCAGCGCCCTCCTCTTAGCGGGAGCCACAGATACGCAGTATTTT.

The chain employs TRBV10-3 and TRBJ1-5; D is perhaps TRBD1 (5 bases). This CDR3 contains 18 residues. Germline CDR1 ENHRY, CDR2 SYGVKD. V gave up 2 bases and J gave up 6 bases, with 23 bases separating them. The CDR3 region has the DNA TGTGCCATCAGTGAGAGGGGCGGGGAGGACGGTCTTCGTCAGCCCCAGCATTTT. This translates into CAISERGGEDGLRQPQHF.

In this sample, this clone turned up a few times. V and J are TRBV29-1 and TRBJ1-1, with D unclear. V was clipped by 6 bases and J by 4 bases, with 12 bases between them. Germline-derived CDR1 and CDR2 are SQVTM and ANQGSEA. The CDR3 is 12 amino acids. The CDR3 bases are TGCAGCGTCGGTTATCGGAGCACTGAAGCTTTCTTT. Translating gives CSVGYRSTEAFF.

This clone was observed a few times. This chain connects TRBV5-6 to TRBJ2-5; D remains unclear. The tail of the sequence fits TRBJ2-7 better, so the J call may be wrong. From germline, CDR1 is SGHDT and CDR2 YYEEEE. The CDR3 runs to 13 residues. The DNA of the CDR3 is TGTGCCAGCAGCTGGTACAACAGCTACGAGCAGTACTTC. Residues: CASSWYNSYEQYF.

This clone was counted only a few times. The chain is built from TRBV28 and TRBJ2-3, with 11 positions matching TRBD2. V lost 8 bases and J lost 5; bases outside the gene matches: 9. This CDR3 is built from 15 residues. Germline V gene lookup returns CDR1 MDHEN and CDR2 SYDVKM. CDR3 DNA sequence: TGTGCCAGCGGCCCCTCCGGGACTAGCGGAGATACGCAGTATTTT. Translation gives CASGPSGTSGDTQYF.

The rearrangement links TRBV27 to TRBJ1-6, with D perhaps TRBD1 (5 bases). CDR1 is MNHEY and CDR2 is SMNVEV in the germline V gene (reference sequence). The CDR3 has 12 residues. V was shortened by 2 bases and J by 10 bases, with 6 bases between the two germline ends. The CDR3 DNA reads as TGTGCCAGCAGTTTACAGGGATCACCCCTCCACTTT. It translates to CASSLQGSPLHF.

This clone was picked up a small number of times. The chain links TRBV6-5 to TRBJ1-4; no definite D call. From germline, CDR1 is MNHEY and CDR2 SVGAGI. The V and J ends lost 7 bases and 0 bases respectively, with 6 bases between them. The CDR3 sequence is 13 residues long. For the CDR3, the DNA is TGTGCCAGCACGCGTGCAACTAATGAAAAACTGTTTTTT. This encodes CASTRATNEKLFF.

The chain links TRBV7-9 to TRBJ2-7; D is ambiguous. CDR3 length: 14 amino acids. V lost 3 bases and J lost 0, with 9 bases in between. CDR1 is SEHNR and CDR2 is FQNEAQ in the germline V gene (reference sequence). CDR3 in DNA: TGTGCCAGCAGCTTGACACAAGACTCCTACGAGCAGTACTTC. As protein: CASSLTQDSYEQYF.

This clone showed up just a few times. The genes are TRBV5-1 and TRBJ1-3; TRBD1 is a possible D gene (5 bases). V dropped 0 bases and J dropped 2 bases, with 12 bases sitting between them. There are 16 residues in the CDR3. CDR1 and CDR2 from the germline V gene are SGHRS and YFSETQ. The CDR3 sequence is CASSLGGGFPGNTIYF. The CDR3 nucleotides are TGCGCCAGCAGCTTGGGCGGGGGGTTTCCTGGAAACACCATATATTTT.

The rearrangement links TRBV4-1 to TRBJ1-2, with TRBD1 matching 8 bases. V lost 3 bases, J lost 2 bases, and 5 bases stayed unmatched. The CDR3 loop spans 15 amino acids. Looked up from germline, CDR1 is MGHRA and CDR2 is YSYEKL. CDR3 region: CASSQGRQGNYGYTF. CDR3 in DNA: TGCGCCAGCAGCCAGGGACGACAGGGGAACTATGGCTACACCTTC.

In this sample, this clone turned up a few times. The J gene is TRBJ2-7, the V gene TRBV28; 11 bases fit TRBD2. This CDR3 spans 14 amino acids. CDR1 and CDR2 from the germline V gene are MDHEN and SYDVKM. V trimming: 7 bases; J trimming: 1 base; junction bases outside the gene matches: 3. The CDR3 sequence: CASTIAGGSYEQYF. The CDR3 nucleotides read TGTGCCAGCACTATAGCGGGGGGGTCCTACGAGCAGTACTTC.

The rearrangement links TRBV6-5 to TRBJ2-2; the D gene is possibly TRBD2 (6 bases). Germline CDR1 MNHEY, CDR2 SVGAGI. The CDR3 runs 15 residues. Trimming removed 7 bases at V and 2 bases at J, with 14 bases between. This CDR3 is CASTGGQLNTGELFF. As DNA, the CDR3 is TGTGCCAGCACCGGAGGGCAGCTAAACACCGGGGAGCTGTTTTTT.

This chain links TRBV7-9 with TRBJ1-4; unclear D gene. V lost 3 bases, J lost 3 bases, and 11 bases lay in between. The CDR3 has 15 amino acids. Germline-derived CDR1 and CDR2 are SEHNR and FQNEAQ (reference sequence). The CDR3 loop reads CASSFIGSSNEKLFF. DNA for the CDR3: TGTGCCAGCAGCTTCATAGGGAGTTCTAATGAAAAACTGTTTTTT.

This clone occurred a few times. The chain recombines TRBV7-9 with TRBJ2-3, with TRBD1 matching 8 bases. The CDR3 extends over 14 amino acids. J was trimmed by 4 bases and V by 4 bases; bases with no gene match: 4. The germline V gene encodes CDR1 SEHNR and CDR2 FQNEAQ (reference sequence). The CDR3 here is CASSSDRAADTQYF. CDR3 in DNA: TGTGCCAGCAGCTCGGACAGGGCAGCAGATACGCAGTATTTT.

This clone occurred a few times. V and J are TRBV11-2 and TRBJ2-3; 7 nucleotides agree with TRBD1. The CDR3 has 14 residues. V trimming: 4 bases; J trimming: 1 base; junction bases outside the gene matches: 2. Germline V CDR1 and CDR2: SGHAT, FQNNGV. The CDR3 sequence is CASSYDRGTDTQYF. The CDR3 nucleotides are TGTGCCAGCAGCTACGACAGGGGCACAGATACGCAGTATTTT.

The CDR3 sequence is CASSSWRAYEQYF. CDR3 bases: TGTGCCAGCAGCTCATGGAGGGCCTACGAGCAGTACTTC. This rearrangement joins TRBV11-2 to TRBJ2-7; TRBD2 might be the D (6 bases). Per germline, CDR1 SGHAT and CDR2 FQNNGV. CDR3 length: 13 residues. Trimming stripped 4 bases from V and 2 bases from J, with 9 bases between.

This clone was counted at least ten times. V usage is TRBV6-6 and J usage is TRBJ2-7; tentative D call: TRBD2 (6 bases). The CDR3 totals 13 residues. Trimming took 6 bases from V and 3 from J, leaving 12 bases between them. The germline gives CDR1 MNHNY, CDR2 SVGAGI (reference sequence). The CDR3 DNA follows: TGTGCCAGCAGCCCGGGAGAACTCTACGAGCAGTACTTC. Its translation is CASSPGELYEQYF.

This chain uses TRBV11-2 with TRBJ2-5; 12 positions match TRBD2. The J call is uncertain, as TRBJ2-7 better fits the DNA end. The CDR3 runs to 15 residues. The germline gives CDR1 SGHAT, CDR2 FQNNGV. The CDR3 here is CASSGTSGYYDEQYF. Written as DNA, the CDR3 is TGTGCCAGCAGTGGGACTAGCGGGTACTATGACGAGCAGTACTTC.

The table lists this clone with a few counts. The gene calls are TRBV5-1 and TRBJ1-2; 7 positions match TRBD1. The CDR3 is 15 residues long. The V gene end was trimmed by 4 bases and the J gene end by 4 bases; junction bases not matched to a gene: 10. Germline V CDR1 and CDR2: SGHRS, YFSETQ. The CDR3 DNA reads as TGCGCCAGCAGCCTAAACCCCGGGACAGTCTATGGCTACACCTTC. Its translation is CASSLNPGTVYGYTF.

J is TRBJ2-3 and V is TRBV28, with 7 bases lining up with TRBD1. The V gene end was trimmed by 2 bases and the J gene end by 1 base; junction bases not matched to a gene: 9. This CDR3 region has 17 residues. Germline CDR1 reads MDHEN; CDR2 reads SYDVKM. In nucleotides, the CDR3 is TGTGCCAGCAGTTTACCCCTTCTTACAGGGGGCACAGATACGCAGTATTTT. Protein product: CASSLPLLTGGTDTQYF.

The chain is built from TRBV6-1 and TRBJ2-1; D is possibly TRBD1 (6 bases). Trimming removed 4 bases at V and 4 bases at J, with 11 bases between. This CDR3 has 14 amino acids. Germline values: CDR1 MNHNS, CDR2 SASEGT. CDR3 sequence: CASSGTERYNEQFF. Here the CDR3 DNA reads TGTGCCAGCAGTGGGACAGAACGATACAATGAGCAGTTCTTC.

This clone was observed a few times. The chain employs TRBV7-9 and TRBJ2-7; D may be TRBD2 (6 bases). Germline V gene data show CDR1 as SEHNR and CDR2 as FQNEAQ (reference sequence). The V gene lost 1 base and the J gene lost 0 bases, with 13 bases spanning the gap. The CDR3 is 16 residues long. In DNA, the CDR3 is TGTGCCAGCAGCTTAGAGTATCGGCGGGACTCCTACGAGCAGTACTTC. Translated, it gives CASSLEYRRDSYEQYF.